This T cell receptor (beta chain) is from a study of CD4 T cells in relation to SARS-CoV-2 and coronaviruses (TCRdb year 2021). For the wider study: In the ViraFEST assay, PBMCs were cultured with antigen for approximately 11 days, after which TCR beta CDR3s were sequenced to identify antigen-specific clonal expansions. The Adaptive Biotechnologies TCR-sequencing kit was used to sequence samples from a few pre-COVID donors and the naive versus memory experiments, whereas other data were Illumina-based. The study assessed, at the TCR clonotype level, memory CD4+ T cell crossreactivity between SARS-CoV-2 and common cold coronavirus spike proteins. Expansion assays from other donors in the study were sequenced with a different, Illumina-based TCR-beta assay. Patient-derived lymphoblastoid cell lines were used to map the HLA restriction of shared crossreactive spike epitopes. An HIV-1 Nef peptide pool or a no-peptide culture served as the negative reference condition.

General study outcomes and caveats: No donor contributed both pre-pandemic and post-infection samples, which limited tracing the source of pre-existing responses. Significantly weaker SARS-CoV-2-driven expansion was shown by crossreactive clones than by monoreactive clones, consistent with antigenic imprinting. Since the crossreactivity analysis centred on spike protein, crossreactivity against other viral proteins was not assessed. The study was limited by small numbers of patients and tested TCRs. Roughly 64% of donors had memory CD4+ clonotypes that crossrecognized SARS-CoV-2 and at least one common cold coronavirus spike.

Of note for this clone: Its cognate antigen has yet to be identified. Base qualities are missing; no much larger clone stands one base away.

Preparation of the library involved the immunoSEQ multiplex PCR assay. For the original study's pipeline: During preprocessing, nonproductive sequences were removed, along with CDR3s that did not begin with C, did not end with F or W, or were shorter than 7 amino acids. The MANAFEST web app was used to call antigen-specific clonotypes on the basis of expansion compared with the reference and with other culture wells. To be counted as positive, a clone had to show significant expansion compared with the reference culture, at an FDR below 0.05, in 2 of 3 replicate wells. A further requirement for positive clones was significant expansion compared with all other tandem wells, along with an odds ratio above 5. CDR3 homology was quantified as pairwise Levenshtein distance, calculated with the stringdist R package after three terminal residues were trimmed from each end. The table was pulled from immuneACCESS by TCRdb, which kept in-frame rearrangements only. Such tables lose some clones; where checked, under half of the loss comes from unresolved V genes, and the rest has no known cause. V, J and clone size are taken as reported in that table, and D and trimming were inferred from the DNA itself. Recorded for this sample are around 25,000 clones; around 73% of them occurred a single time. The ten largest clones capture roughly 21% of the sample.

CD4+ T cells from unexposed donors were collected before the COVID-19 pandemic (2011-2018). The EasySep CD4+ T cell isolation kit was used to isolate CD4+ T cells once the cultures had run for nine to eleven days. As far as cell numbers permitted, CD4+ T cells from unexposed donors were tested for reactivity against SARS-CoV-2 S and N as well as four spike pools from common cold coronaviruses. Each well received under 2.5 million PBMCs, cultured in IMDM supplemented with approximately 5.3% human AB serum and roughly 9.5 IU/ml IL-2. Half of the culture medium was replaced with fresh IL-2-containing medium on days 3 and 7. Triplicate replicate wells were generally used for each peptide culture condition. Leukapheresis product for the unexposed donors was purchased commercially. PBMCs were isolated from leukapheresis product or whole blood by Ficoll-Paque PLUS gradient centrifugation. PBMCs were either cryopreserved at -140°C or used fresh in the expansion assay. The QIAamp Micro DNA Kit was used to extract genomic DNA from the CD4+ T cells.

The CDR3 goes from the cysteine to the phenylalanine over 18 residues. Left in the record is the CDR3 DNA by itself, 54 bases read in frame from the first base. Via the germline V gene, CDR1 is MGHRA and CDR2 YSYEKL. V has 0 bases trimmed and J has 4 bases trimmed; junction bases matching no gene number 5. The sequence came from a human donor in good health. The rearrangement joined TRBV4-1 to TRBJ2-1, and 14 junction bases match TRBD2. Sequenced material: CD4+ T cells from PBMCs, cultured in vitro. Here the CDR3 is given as CASSQEMGLAGAYNEQFF. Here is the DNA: TGCGCCAGCAGCCAAGAGATGGGACTAGCGGGAGCGTACAATGAGCAGTTCTTC.